This is a list of T cell receptor beta chains from one sample in a study of naive and memory T cell subsets. From the UMI-ligation and nested PCR reads, TCRdb called clonotypes with MiXCR, one entry per CDR3 protein. The table lists tens of thousands of distinct CDR3 sequences, approximately 10% of them singletons. The source material was skin, sampled from a tuberculin skin test site. These TCRs come from an adult in good health. Each CDR3 is given with its conserved first and last residue. A D gene is named only where the DNA matches it firmly. Clone size is not always given. Where it is, it says once, few, many or a class for expanded clones.

d_call,j_call,v_call,clone_size,cdr3_aa,cdr3_nt
-,TRBJ1-2,TRBV19,once,CASVDFGAALYGYTF,TGTGCCAGTGTCGACTTCGGAGCGGCACTCTATGGCTACACCTTC
TRBD1,TRBJ1-1,TRBV6-5,few,CASSYSWTGAALNPEAFF,TGTGCCAGCAGTTACTCGTGGACAGGGGCCGCTCTTAACCCTGAAGCTTTCTTT
-,TRBJ1-6,TRBV3-1,medium-sized,CASRGVDNSPLHF,TGTGCCAGCAGAGGAGTGGATAATTCACCCCTCCACTTT
-,TRBJ2-7,TRBV20-1,many,CSASGGAAEQYF,TGCAGTGCTAGTGGCGGGGCAGCCGAGCAGTACTTC
TRBD1,TRBJ1-5,TRBV12-3/TRBV12-4,medium-sized,CASSAGQGALLPQHF,TGTGCCAGCAGTGCAGGACAGGGCGCCCTTCTCCCCCAGCATTTT
TRBD1,TRBJ1-2,TRBV28,many,CASGPPPDRVFDYGYTF,TGTGCCAGCGGCCCGCCCCCGGACAGGGTATTCGACTATGGCTACACCTTC
TRBD2,TRBJ2-7,TRBV20-1,many,CSARLTSGGGNEQYF,TGCAGTGCTAGGCTGACTAGCGGGGGGGGTAACGAGCAGTACTTC
TRBD2,TRBJ2-7,TRBV27,many,CASSLAGGPSYEQYF,TGTGCCAGCAGTCTAGCGGGAGGCCCCTCCTACGAGCAGTACTTC
TRBD2,TRBJ2-1,TRBV2,many,CASSESAGVYNEQFF,TGTGCCAGCAGTGAATCAGCGGGAGTCTACAATGAGCAGTTCTTC
-,TRBJ2-7,TRBV7-9,few,CASSTRTSYEQYF,TGTGCCAGCAGCACAAGAACCTCCTACGAGCAGTACTTC
TRBD2,TRBJ2-5,TRBV12-3/TRBV12-4,many,CASRPAGLAGADQETQYF,TGTGCCAGCAGGCCTGCGGGACTAGCGGGGGCAGATCAAGAGACCCAGTACTTC
TRBD1,TRBJ1-1,TRBV2,-,CASSYRGEGTEAFF,TGTGCCAGCAGTTACAGGGGAGAGGGAACTGAAGCTTTCTTT
-,TRBJ1-5,TRBV28,many,CASWKESPQPQHF,TGTGCCAGCTGGAAGGAGTCACCTCAGCCCCAGCATTTT
TRBD1,TRBJ1-1,TRBV12-3/TRBV12-4,-,CASSLRPKWDREAFF,TGTGCCAGCAGTTTAAGACCTAAATGGGACAGGGAAGCTTTCTTT
TRBD2,TRBJ2-1,TRBV30,-,CAWTGGGGNEQFF,TGTGCCTGGACGGGAGGGGGTGGCAATGAGCAGTTCTTC
TRBD2,TRBJ2-1,TRBV7-8,many,CASSSQTSSSYNEQFF,TGTGCCAGCAGCTCGCAGACTAGCAGCTCCTACAATGAGCAGTTCTTC